Below are 9 T cell receptor beta chains sequenced from a single sample in a study of blood T cell repertoires in COVID-19. The assay was immunoSEQ multiplex PCR, and TCRdb's table has in-frame clones only and misses some. The sample holds about 250,000 clones, approximately 88% seen once. The specimen sequenced was peripheral blood. The receptors were gathered from a woman in her twenties or thirties with COVID-19, enrolled during active disease.

This rearrangement joins TRBV5-1 to TRBJ2-1; TRBD2 agrees at 8 bases. After removal of 1 base from V and 1 base from J, the junction contained 7 bases not matched to a gene. Germline V CDR1 and CDR2: SGHRS, YFSETQ. The CDR3 runs 17 residues. The CDR3 region is CASSLSASGPSYNEQFF. The CDR3 nucleotides are TGCGCCAGCAGCTTGTCGGCTAGCGGGCCATCCTACAATGAGCAGTTCTTC. Full variable domain (outside the CDR3, taken from reference TRBV5-1 and TRBJ2-1): KAGVTQTPRYLIKTRGQQVTLSCSPISGHRSVSWYQQTPGQGLQFLFEYFSETQRNKGNFPGRFSGRQFSNSRSEMNVSTLELGDSALYLCASSLSASGPSYNEQFFGPGTRLTVL.

V is TRBV7-2 and J is TRBJ2-7; a weak D match, TRBD1 (5 bases). Per the germline V gene, CDR1 is SGHTA and CDR2 is FQGNSA. Trimming stripped 2 bases from V and 1 base from J, with 9 bases between. CDR3 length: 14 amino acids. In DNA, the CDR3 is TGTGCCAGCAGCTTAAACTACAGGTCCTACGAGCAGTACGTC. It yields the protein CASSLNYRSYEQYV.

This clone was found a few times. This chain links TRBV5-1 with TRBJ2-1, with D unresolved. With 0 bases removed from V and 12 bases from J, the gap between germline ends came to 10 bases. Germline V lookup: CDR1 SGHRS, CDR2 YFSETQ. This CDR3 region has 12 residues. CDR3 sequence (DNA): TGCGCCAGCAGCTTGGATTTTCTTCGGCAGTTCTTC. This sequence encodes CASSLDFLRQFF.

The rearrangement joins TRBV5-4 to TRBJ1-2; the D is unclear. This CDR3 region has 16 residues. The ends were cut back, 6 bases at V and 4 bases at J, with 22 bases in the middle. CDR1 is SGHNT and CDR2 is YYREEE in the germline V gene (reference sequence). CDR3 protein: CASTVGGTTGSYGYTF. CDR3 in DNA: TGTGCCAGCACCGTCGGAGGAACCACGGGAAGCTATGGCTACACCTTC.

V and J are TRBV6-5 and TRBJ2-7; 7 bases fit TRBD1. CDR1 is MNHEY, CDR2 SVGAGI, per germline. CDR3 length: 14 amino acids. J was trimmed by 6 bases and V by 6 bases; bases with no gene match: 11. CDR3 coding DNA: TGTGCCAGCAGCCCCGACAGGGCAGCGGCCGAGCAGTACTTC. This sequence encodes CASSPDRAAAEQYF.

The chain links TRBV5-6 to TRBJ2-2; D uncertain. The length of the CDR3 is 15 residues. The ends were cut back, 1 base at V and 0 bases at J, with 7 bases in the middle. CDR1 and CDR2 from the germline V gene are SGHDT and YYEEEE. The CDR3 DNA sequence: TGTGCCAGCAGCTTGATCTTGTCGAACACCGGGGAGCTGTTTTTT. As protein: CASSLILSNTGELFF. Using reference TRBV5-6 and TRBJ2-2 for the parts outside the CDR3, the full variable domain is DAGVTQSPTHLIKTRGQQVTLRCSPKSGHDTVSWYQQALGQGPQFIFQYYEEEERQRGNFPDRFSGHQFPNYSSELNVNALLLGDSALYLCASSLILSNTGELFFGEGSRLTVL.

This clone was seen only once. The J gene is TRBJ2-2, the V gene TRBV5-1; 9 positions agree with TRBD2. The CDR3 runs to 18 residues. The V gene end was trimmed by 4 bases and the J gene end by 4 bases; junction bases not matched to a gene: 14. CDR1 SGHRS and CDR2 YFSETQ come from the germline V gene. CDR3 DNA: TGCGCCAGCAGCACCGAGCCTCTTCGAGCGGGGGGCACCGGGGAGCTGTTTTTT. Protein: CASSTEPLRAGGTGELFF.

The chain uses TRBV19 and TRBJ2-7; D ambiguous. Trimming stripped 1 base from V and 6 bases from J, with 10 bases between. CDR1 is LNHDA and CDR2 is SQIVND in the germline V gene (reference sequence). The CDR3 is made up of 13 amino acids. As DNA, the CDR3 is TGTGCCAGTAGTATAGTCTCAGAGGCCGAGCAGTACTTC. As protein: CASSIVSEAEQYF.

The chain employs TRBV3-1 (or the pseudogene TRBV3-2) and TRBJ2-1; 7 positions agree with TRBD1. Germline CDR1 is LGHDT and CDR2 is YNNKEL (reference sequence). The CDR3 is made up of 15 amino acids. V trimming: 4 bases; J trimming: 1 base; junction bases outside the gene matches: 4. This chain's CDR3 is CASSLGTDSYNEQFF. The DNA of the CDR3 is TGTGCCAGCAGCCTTGGGACAGATTCCTACAATGAGCAGTTCTTC.